The present entry profiles one T cell receptor (beta chain) with its context. The data originate from a study of blood T cell repertoires in COVID-19. Study-wide background: In each case, the material was cDNA or gDNA derived from T cells, B-cell-depleted T cells, or PBMCs.

Original analysis: By means of reference gene primer amplification, nucleated cell counts were estimated. The method was immunoSEQ multiplex PCR; TCRdb's version includes in-frame clones alone and lacks a portion of them. V and J calls and clone size are given by that table; D and trimming were obtained from the DNA. The data show some 220,000 clones, 83% seen once. Germline V gene data show CDR1 as LNHDA and CDR2 as SQIVND (reference sequence). This CDR3 has 15 residues. With V trimmed by 7 bases and J by 5 bases, 8 bases remained unmatched. Sequencing was done on a sample of peripheral blood. V gene TRBV19 combines with J gene TRBJ2-5, with 12 bases matching TRBD2. The receptor was derived from a woman in her twenties or thirties with COVID-19, enrolled during active disease. CDR3 DNA sequence: TGTGCCAGTAAGAGGCTAGCGGGAGGGCAGGAGACCCAGTACTTC. Protein: CASKRLAGGQETQYF.